What follows are 27 T cell receptor beta chains derived from one specimen sequenced in a study of cytomegalovirus exposure and HLA in healthy donors (dated by TCRdb to about 2017). Receptor libraries were prepared by the immunoSEQ multiplex PCR assay. For the multiplex PCR, a mixture combining 60 forward primers for TCR Vbeta segments and 13 reverse primers for TCR Jbeta segments was used. TCRdb mirrors the immuneACCESS table, restricted to in-frame sequences. Some clones are absent from its copies; in checked studies, under half trace to an unresolved V gene, and the reason for the others is unknown. This sample gives 100,000 to 150,000 clones in total; less than 90% of them show up just once. Less than 0.25% of the sample is taken by the ten largest. Material for sequencing was PBMCs. These receptors all come from a man in his fifties or sixties in good health and CMV-seronegative.

The V gene is TRBV7-3, the J gene TRBJ2-3; TRBD1 matches 8 bases. The CDR3 spans 16 residues. CDR1 is SGHTA and CDR2 is FQGTGA in the germline V gene. With V trimmed by 4 bases and J by 3 bases, 9 bases remained unmatched. The CDR3 coding sequence is TGTGCCAGCAGCTCGGATCTACAGGGGGTTACAGATACGCAGTATTTT. As protein: CASSSDLQGVTDTQYF.

The V call is TRBV7-2, the J call TRBJ2-2; 8 bases match TRBD2. V trimming: 5 bases; J trimming: 2 bases; junction bases outside the gene matches: 7. Germline CDR1 reads SGHTA; CDR2 reads FQGNSA. This CDR3 is built from 16 residues. As DNA, the CDR3 is TGTGCCAGCAGCCTCCTAGCGGGTCCTAACACCGGGGAGCTGTTTTTT. Its translation: CASSLLAGPNTGELFF.

The rearrangement joins TRBV9 to TRBJ2-7; TRBD2 is a possible D gene (5 bases). Germline values: CDR1 SGDLS, CDR2 YYNGEE. CDR3 size: 15 residues. The ends were cut back, 0 bases at V and 6 bases at J, with 16 bases in the middle. The CDR3 is CASSVDGLQGGEQYF. Written as DNA, the CDR3 is TGTGCCAGCAGCGTAGACGGACTCCAAGGAGGCGAGCAGTACTTC.

The chain is built from TRBV28 and TRBJ2-5; tentatively, D is TRBD2 (6 bases). Trimming took 2 bases from V and 5 from J, leaving 15 bases between them. The CDR3 has 15 amino acids. Germline CDR1 MDHEN, CDR2 SYDVKM. Here the CDR3 reads CASSLIQARGETQYF. CDR3 DNA: TGTGCCAGCAGTTTAATCCAGGCCCGGGGGGAGACCCAGTACTTC.

A single count supports this clone. This chain connects TRBV5-1 to TRBJ2-3, with unresolved D. V was cut by 0 bases and J by 0 bases, with 8 bases left in between. Germline V gene sequence: CDR1 SGHRS, CDR2 YFSETQ. There are 15 residues in the CDR3. DNA of the CDR3: TGCGCCAGCAGCTTGGTGACAACTAGCACAGATACGCAGTATTTT. Translation: CASSLVTTSTDTQYF.

CDR3 DNA: TGTGCCAGCAGCCAAGATACTAGCGGGTTTCGTGCGAACACCGGGGAGCTGTTTTTT. Its translation: CASSQDTSGFRANTGELFF. The V call is TRBV4-2, the J call TRBJ2-2, with TRBD2 matching 9 bases. Germline V gives CDR1 LGHNA, CDR2 YNFKEQ. The CDR3 totals 19 residues. With 0 bases clipped from V and 0 bases from J, the junction kept 8 bases outside the gene matches.

This sequence joins TRBV28 and TRBJ1-1; D gene ambiguous. The V end was cut by 3 bases, the J end by 6 bases, with 20 bases between. Germline lookup yields CDR1 MDHEN and CDR2 SYDVKM. This CDR3 contains 16 residues. CDR3 coding DNA: TGTGCCAGCAGTTTTTCGCCCGGTCACGGGATCGCTGAAGCTTTCTTT. This gives the protein CASSFSPGHGIAEAFF.

Remarks on this clone: Sequence at one end of the junction differs from germline and may be a read error. The chain links TRBV5-1 to TRBJ1-1; 8 bases map to TRBD1. The CDR3 totals 15 residues. Germline V gives CDR1 SGHRS, CDR2 YFSETQ. CDR3 loop: CASSLGTGYEHFSLF. In nucleotides, the CDR3 is TGCGCCAGCAGCTTGGGGACAGGGTATGAACACTTCTCTCTCTTT.

V and J are TRBV11-2 and TRBJ1-6; 9 nucleotides align to TRBD1. Per germline, CDR1 SGHAT and CDR2 FQNNGV. The CDR3 runs 16 residues. Trimming cost V 5 bases and J 7 bases; bases outside gene matches: 9. CDR3 loop: CASSLDRGLFNSPLHF. Here the CDR3 DNA reads TGTGCCAGCAGCCTGGACAGGGGCCTTTTCAATTCACCCCTCCACTTT.

V is TRBV19 and J is TRBJ2-5, with a tentative D call TRBD2 (7 bases). There are 12 residues in the CDR3. V was pared by 6 bases and J by 4 bases, with 9 bases between. The germline V gene encodes CDR1 LNHDA and CDR2 SQIVND (reference sequence). The CDR3, as DNA: TGTGCCAGTAGGGGGGGGCCAGAGACCCAGTACTTC. Translated: CASRGGPETQYF. The complete variable domain, with remaining parts taken from reference TRBV19 and TRBJ2-5, reads DGGITQSPKYLFRKEGQNVTLSCEQNLNHDAMYWYRQDPGQGLRLIYYSQIVNDFQKGDIAEGYSVSREKKESFPLTVTSAQKNPTAFYLCASRGGPETQYFGPGTRLLVL.

The J gene is TRBJ2-7, the V gene TRBV27, with 12 bases aligning to TRBD1. Germline values: CDR1 MNHEY, CDR2 SMNVEV (reference sequence). This CDR3 comprises 14 residues. Trimming removed 6 bases from V and 5 bases from J; junction bases left unmatched: 5. In nucleotides, the CDR3 is TGTGCCAGCAGCACCGGGACAGGGGGCAACGAGCAGTACTTC. This encodes CASSTGTGGNEQYF.

The rearrangement uses TRBV28 and TRBJ1-5; D remains unclear. There are 13 residues in the CDR3. The germline CDR1 and CDR2 sequences are MDHEN and SYDVKM. Between the trimmed V and J ends, which lost 6 bases and 9 bases, there was a span of 15 bases. In nucleotides, the CDR3 is TGTGCCAGCAGGCAGGAGGCACTTGGGCCCCAGCATTTT. Its protein is CASRQEALGPQHF.

This chain uses TRBV30 with TRBJ1-5, with 7 bases that match TRBD1. The CDR3 runs 16 residues. CDR1 is GTSNPN, CDR2 SVGIG, per germline (reference sequence). J was trimmed by 8 bases and V by 2 bases; bases with no gene match: 15. The chain's CDR3 is CAWSIRDRSLREPQHF. For the CDR3, the DNA is TGTGCCTGGAGTATCCGGGACAGATCCCTCCGGGAGCCCCAGCATTTT.

The chain uses TRBV25-1 and TRBJ2-5; tentative D call: TRBD2 (7 bases). Germline V gives CDR1 MGHDK, CDR2 SYGVNS. The CDR3 has 16 residues. Trimming took off 1 base at V and 3 bases at J, with 15 bases between the two ends. The CDR3 protein is CASSELLGGAKETQYF. In DNA form, the CDR3 reads TGTGCCAGCAGTGAATTGTTGGGGGGGGCCAAAGAGACCCAGTACTTC.

This clone was detected only a few times. J is TRBJ1-5 and V is TRBV19; D ambiguous. Germline loops: CDR1 LNHDA, CDR2 SQIVND (reference sequence). This CDR3 comprises 13 residues. V lost 4 bases to trimming and J lost 6 bases, with 10 bases between them. In DNA form, the CDR3 reads TGTGCCAGTAGTACGGGGTGGGGTCAGCCCCAGCATTTT. Its protein product is CASSTGWGQPQHF.

This clone showed up just a few times. The chain is built from TRBV15 and TRBJ2-3; TRBD1 is a possible D gene (6 bases). CDR3 length: 15 amino acids. Per germline, CDR1 LNHNV and CDR2 YYDKDF (reference sequence). The germline V and J ends were trimmed by 2 bases and 3 bases, with 12 bases remaining between them. CDR3 sequence reads: CATSRTRTVTDTQYF. CDR3 nucleotide sequence: TGTGCCACCAGCAGAACTCGGACAGTAACAGATACGCAGTATTTT.

The chain joins TRBV2 to TRBJ1-1; 9 bases fit TRBD1. The germline gives CDR1 SNHLY, CDR2 FYNNEI. Germline trimming cut 8 bases from V and 4 bases from J; bases unmatched to any gene: 14. The CDR3 has 16 residues. CDR3 coding DNA: TGTGCCAGCGGTGCTGGGACAGGGATGGGGAGCACTGAAGCTTTCTTT. It specifies CASGAGTGMGSTEAFF.

The gene calls are TRBV5-4 and TRBJ2-3, with 11 bases lining up with TRBD2. Germline assignment: CDR1 SGHNT and CDR2 YYREEE (reference sequence). Germline trimming cut 8 bases from V and 1 base from J; bases unmatched to any gene: 0. The CDR3 contains 13 residues. The CDR3 DNA sequence: TGTGCCAGTAGCGGGGGGGGCACAGATACGCAGTATTTT. It yields the protein CASSGGGTDTQYF.

V gene TRBV6-5 combines with J gene TRBJ2-7; 7 nucleotides match TRBD1. This CDR3 has 13 amino acids. V lost 5 bases and J lost 7; bases outside the gene matches: 8. Per germline, CDR1 MNHEY and CDR2 SVGAGI. The CDR3 reads CASSRDRVKEQYF. CDR3 nucleotide sequence: TGTGCCAGCAGTAGAGACAGGGTGAAAGAGCAGTACTTC.

This CDR3 reads CASSTRPLGVQYF. The CDR3 DNA is TGTGCCAGCAGTACCCGCCCCCTAGGCGTGCAGTATTTT. The J gene is TRBJ2-3, the V gene TRBV28, with D unresolved. Per the germline V gene, CDR1 is MDHEN and CDR2 is SYDVKM. Deletions cut 5 bases from V and 11 bases from J, with 17 bases between. This CDR3 comprises 13 residues.

The chain joins TRBV7-6 to TRBJ2-7; 7 bases align to TRBD1. Germline V gives CDR1 SGHVS, CDR2 FNYEAQ. With 1 base clipped from V and 2 bases from J, the junction kept 8 bases outside the gene matches. This CDR3 is 16 amino acids long. CDR3 in amino acids: CASSLGWDRSPYEQYF. CDR3 nucleotides: TGTGCCAGCAGCTTAGGGTGGGACAGAAGTCCCTACGAGCAGTACTTC. Combining the CDR3 with reference TRBV7-6 and TRBJ2-7 gives the whole variable domain GAGVSQSPRYKVTKRGQDVALRCDPISGHVSLYWYRQALGQGPEFLTYFNYEAQQDKSGLPNDRFSAERPEGSISTLTIQRTEQRDSAMYRCASSLGWDRSPYEQYFGPGTRLTVT.

For the CDR3, the DNA is TGTGCCAGTAGTGAAGGACAGGGTGATAGGAGGCAGCCCCAGCATTTT. Translating it yields CASSEGQGDRRQPQHF. The chain combines TRBV19 with TRBJ1-5; 8 nucleotides align to TRBD1. CDR1 LNHDA and CDR2 SQIVND come from the germline V gene (reference sequence). J lost 7 bases, V lost 5 bases, and 13 bases had no gene match. This CDR3 region has 16 residues.

The genes are TRBV29-1 and TRBJ2-2, with a weak D call TRBD1 (7 bases). This CDR3 is built from 13 residues. CDR1 is SQVTM, CDR2 ANQGSEA, per germline. V lost 7 bases and J lost 8, with 17 bases in between. This CDR3 reads CSAITQGGGELFF. CDR3 bases: TGCAGCGCTATTACCCAGGGGGGTGGGGAGCTGTTTTTT.

This sequence joins TRBV9 and TRBJ2-3, with TRBD1 identical over 8 bases. The CDR3 covers 19 residues. Unmatched junction bases numbered 12, after V lost 0 bases and J lost 0 bases. Per germline, CDR1 SGDLS and CDR2 YYNGEE. The chain's CDR3 is CASSVVVAPYRGSTDTQYF. CDR3 sequence (DNA): TGTGCCAGCAGCGTAGTAGTAGCGCCGTACAGGGGGAGCACAGATACGCAGTATTTT.

Notes on this clone: The junction departs from germline at one end; a sequencing error may be responsible. V and J are TRBV7-9 and TRBJ2-3, with D unclear. The germline gives CDR1 SEHNR, CDR2 FQNEAQ (reference sequence). CDR3 length: 14 residues. The CDR3 region has the DNA TGTTCCAGCAGCTTAGATAGAGTTACAGATACGCAGTATTTT. Translation gives CSSSLDRVTDTQYF.

The DNA of the CDR3 is TGTGCCAGCAGTGGACAGGCGTATAGCAATCAGCCCCAGCATTTT. This codes for CASSGQAYSNQPQHF. The V gene is TRBV6-1, the J gene TRBJ1-5, with TRBD1 as a possible D gene (6 bases). The germline CDR1 and CDR2 sequences are MNHNS and SASEGT. V was clipped by 4 bases and J by 0 bases, with 10 bases between them. The CDR3 consists of 15 residues.

V and J are TRBV6-1 and TRBJ1-5; 9 bases are shared with TRBD1. Germline CDR1 and CDR2: MNHNS and SASEGT. This CDR3 is built from 15 residues. V was clipped by 7 bases and J by 5 bases; unmatched bases: 9. CDR3 nucleotide sequence: TGTGCCAGCATCCGGGACAGGGAAAGGTATCAGCCCCAGCATTTT. This codes for CASIRDRERYQPQHF.